These 17 T cell receptor beta chains were all obtained from the same sample, sequenced in a study of neoadjuvant anti-PD-1 for oral cavity cancer (dated by TCRdb to the early 2020s). The sample's time point label is to be understood as: after neoadjuvant nivolumab, at surgical resection. Library preparation employed the immunoSEQ multiplex PCR assay. As stored in TCRdb, this immuneACCESS dataset retains in-frame rearrangements with V and J assigned. A fraction of the clones does not appear; measured against another copy, unresolved V genes explain less than half of the discrepancy, and the remainder lacks a known reason. Across this sample there are some 61,000 clones, with 70% to 90% seen only once. The top ten hold about 3.7% of the sample. The sample in question was PBMCs, obtained after nivolumab (anti-PD-1) treatment. The receptors shown here come from a person between 35 and 79 years old with oral cavity squamous cell carcinoma.

This rearrangement joins TRBV2 to TRBJ1-1, with D hard to call. V was trimmed by 7 bases and J by 0 bases, leaving 12 bases between them. The germline V gene has CDR1 SNHLY and CDR2 FYNNEI. The CDR3 is 14 residues long. The DNA of the CDR3 is TGTGCCAGCAAGGGCGACACCGTGAACACTGAAGCTTTCTTT. It encodes CASKGDTVNTEAFF.

In its sample, this clone was seen many times. The chain recombines TRBV19 with TRBJ2-2; no clear D gene. The germline V gene encodes CDR1 LNHDA and CDR2 SQIVND (reference sequence). The CDR3 has 15 amino acids. V was cut by 3 bases and J by 2 bases, with 10 bases left in between. The CDR3 coding sequence is TGTGCCAGTAGTATTGTACAGACTAACACCGGGGAGCTGTTTTTT. As protein: CASSIVQTNTGELFF.

J is TRBJ1-1 and V is TRBV10-2; D not resolved. CDR1 is WSHSY, CDR2 SAAADI, per germline. The CDR3 covers 14 residues. V was clipped by 8 bases and J by 4 bases, with 17 bases between them. In DNA, the CDR3 is TGCGCCAGCCATCCTCGGGCTGATGGCACTGAAGCTTTCTTT. It codes for CASHPRADGTEAFF.

A few counts support this clone. The rearrangement links TRBV7-6 to TRBJ2-3; D remains ambiguous. Germline-derived CDR1 and CDR2 are SGHVS and FNYEAQ. Trimming took off 2 bases at V and 4 bases at J, with 1 base between the two ends. The CDR3 totals 11 residues. The CDR3 region has the DNA TGTGCCAGCAGCTTATCAGATACGCAGTATTTT. This encodes CASSLSDTQYF.

V is TRBV30 and J is TRBJ2-1; D gene uncertain. CDR1 and CDR2 (germline): GTSNPN, SVGIG (reference sequence). This CDR3 is built from 14 residues. V was clipped by 4 bases and J by 6 bases, with 16 bases between them. CDR3 coding DNA: TGTGCCTGGACCCGTCTGGGAAATAGCAATGAGCAGTTCTTC. Residues: CAWTRLGNSNEQFF.

The J gene is TRBJ2-3, the V gene TRBV29-1; 7 bases align to TRBD2. The CDR3 totals 13 residues. The V and J ends lost 8 bases and 5 bases, in that order; junction bases with no gene match: 10. Germline V gene sequence: CDR1 SQVTM, CDR2 ANQGSEA. CDR3 nucleotides: TGCAGCCACAAACTTATAGCGGGAGATACGCAGTATTTT. Translated, it gives CSHKLIAGDTQYF.

This rearrangement joins TRBV6-4 to TRBJ2-1, with D possibly matching TRBD1 (6 bases). Germline V CDR1 and CDR2: MRHNA, SNTAGT. Trimming left V 5 bases short and J 9 bases short, with 17 bases between. The CDR3 runs to 14 residues. The CDR3 loop reads CASSSDAGQFEQFF. As DNA, the CDR3 is TGTGCCAGCAGTTCTGATGCTGGACAGTTTGAGCAGTTCTTC.

CDR3 protein: CSVGTGGYEQYF. The CDR3 DNA sequence: TGCAGCGTCGGGACAGGGGGATACGAGCAGTACTTC. This chain uses TRBV29-1 with TRBJ2-7, with 11 bases aligning to TRBD1. Unmatched junction bases numbered 2, after V lost 6 bases and J lost 4 bases. CDR1 is SQVTM and CDR2 is ANQGSEA in the germline V gene. The CDR3 totals 12 residues.

The CDR3 region has the DNA TGTGCCAGCAGCTGGACAGGGGGCACGGAGACCCAGTACTTC. Translated, it gives CASSWTGGTETQYF. The J gene is TRBJ2-5, the V gene TRBV5-6; 11 bases align to TRBD1. Germline CDR1 SGHDT, CDR2 YYEEEE. The junction had 3 bases not matched to a gene; V was cut back by 3 bases and J by 5 bases. This CDR3 is built from 14 residues.

The chain uses TRBV30 and TRBJ2-2; TRBD1 is a possible D gene (6 bases). Germline CDR1 is GTSNPN and CDR2 is SVGIG (reference sequence). This CDR3 has 13 residues. Trimming removed 0 bases at V and 6 bases at J, with 8 bases between. The CDR3 here is CAWSVNRAGELFF. The CDR3 coding sequence is TGTGCCTGGAGTGTAAACAGGGCCGGGGAGCTGTTTTTT. The full variable domain, completed using reference TRBV30 and TRBJ2-2, is SQTIHQWPATLVQPVGSPLSLECTVEGTSNPNLYWYRQAAGRGLQLLFYSVGIGQISSEVPQNLSASRPQDRQFILSSKKLLLSDSGFYLCAWSVNRAGELFFGEGSRLTVL.

The chain is built from TRBV14 and TRBJ1-2, with 7 bases matching TRBD1. The germline gives CDR1 SGHDN, CDR2 FVKESK. The length of the CDR3 is 13 residues. V dropped 6 bases and J dropped 8; count of bases not matched to a gene: 9. CDR3 loop: CASSPNRGGGYTF. The CDR3 nucleotides are TGTGCCAGCAGTCCTAACAGGGGAGGAGGCTACACCTTC.

This sequence joins TRBV30 and TRBJ2-7; 10 bases are shared with TRBD2. CDR3 length equals 13 residues. Trimming took 3 bases from V and 8 from J; bases not matched to a gene: 7. Germline V gives CDR1 GTSNPN, CDR2 SVGIG (reference sequence). CDR3 sequence: CAWRLAGSIKQYF. The CDR3, as DNA: TGTGCCTGGAGACTAGCGGGATCTATCAAGCAGTACTTC.

V is TRBV14 and J is TRBJ1-5; TRBD1 matches 9 bases. The CDR3 is 15 amino acids. Per the germline V gene, CDR1 is SGHDN and CDR2 is FVKESK. Trimming took 4 bases from V and 1 from J; bases not matched to a gene: 2. DNA for the CDR3: TGTGCCAGCAGCCTGGGACAGGGAAGCAATCAGCCCCAGCATTTT. As protein: CASSLGQGSNQPQHF.

This clone was picked up one time. The rearrangement links TRBV10-3 to TRBJ1-2; 9 bases line up with TRBD1. The V gene's germline CDR1 is ENHRY and CDR2 SYGVKD. The length of the CDR3 is 14 residues. The trim removed 7 bases at V and 8 bases at J, leaving 11 bases unmatched. In DNA form, the CDR3 reads TGTGCCATCATTGCGGACAGGGGAGGGGACGGCTACACCTTC. Its protein product is CAIIADRGGDGYTF.

A single count supports this clone. The rearrangement joins TRBV9 to TRBJ1-5; 12 nucleotides agree with TRBD1. Looked up from germline, CDR1 is SGDLS and CDR2 is YYNGEE. CDR3 length: 15 residues. V was pared by 3 bases and J by 7 bases, with 5 bases of the junction left unmatched. This CDR3 reads CASSASGTGGQPQHF. In DNA form, the CDR3 reads TGTGCCAGCAGCGCATCCGGGACAGGGGGCCAGCCCCAGCATTTT.

The chain links TRBV2 to TRBJ1-1, with D perhaps TRBD1 (5 bases). Germline-derived CDR1 and CDR2 are SNHLY and FYNNEI. The germline V and J ends were trimmed by 0 bases and 1 base, with 6 bases remaining between them. The CDR3 totals 14 residues. In DNA, the CDR3 is TGTGCCAGCAGTGAAGCGGGGGGGAACACTGAAGCTTTCTTT. This gives the protein CASSEAGGNTEAFF.

The rearrangement links TRBV6-1 to TRBJ1-3, with D uncertain. Germline assignment: CDR1 MNHNS and CDR2 SASEGT. The CDR3 length is 15 residues. Trimming took 5 bases from V and 4 from J, leaving 15 bases between them. This CDR3 is CASSLEGGSGNTIYF. DNA of the CDR3: TGTGCCAGCAGTTTGGAAGGTGGTAGCGGAAACACCATATATTTT.